Below are 10 T cell receptor beta chains sequenced from a single sample in a study of cytomegalovirus exposure and HLA in healthy donors. Primers: 60 Vbeta forward and 13 Jbeta reverse. Clones were sequenced by immunoSEQ multiplex PCR, and TCRdb holds only the in-frame ones, with some missing. This table holds 100,000 to 120,000 clones, 70% to 80% found once. The sequenced sample was PBMCs. Every receptor here comes from a middle-aged woman in good health and CMV-seropositive.

This rearrangement joins TRBV4-3 to TRBJ2-7; 7 bases are shared with TRBD1. Unmatched junction bases numbered 8, after V lost 0 bases and J lost 3 bases. The CDR3 loop spans 16 amino acids. The germline gives CDR1 LGHNA, CDR2 YSLEER. The CDR3 spells CASSQESGQAFYEQYF. In DNA form, the CDR3 reads TGCGCCAGCAGCCAAGAAAGTGGACAGGCGTTCTACGAGCAGTACTTC.

The chain recombines TRBV5-1 with TRBJ2-3, with D perhaps matching TRBD1 (5 bases). Germline CDR1 reads SGHRS; CDR2 reads YFSETQ. CDR3 length: 15 amino acids. V was shortened by 1 base and J by 3 bases, with 12 bases between the two germline ends. CDR3 coding DNA: TGCGCCAGCAGCTTGTTAGGCCCAGGGACAGATACGCAGTATTTT. Translation: CASSLLGPGTDTQYF.

The chain joins TRBV5-4 to TRBJ2-5; TRBD2 matches at 14 bases. In germline, CDR1 is SGHNT, CDR2 YYREEE (reference sequence). This CDR3 spans 18 amino acids. V shed 4 bases, J shed 1 base, and the junction held 9 bases outside the gene matches. The CDR3 protein is CASSLGTSGGLTQETQYF. In DNA form, the CDR3 reads TGTGCCAGCAGCCTAGGGACTAGCGGGGGCCTAACCCAAGAGACCCAGTACTTC.

The chain joins TRBV19 to TRBJ1-1; TRBD1 matches 9 bases. V lost 6 bases to trimming and J lost 5 bases; unmatched junction nucleotides: 10. The germline V gene has CDR1 LNHDA and CDR2 SQIVND (reference sequence). This CDR3 spans 15 amino acids. CDR3: CASREAGDRATEAFF. CDR3 in DNA: TGTGCCAGTAGGGAGGCCGGGGACAGGGCTACTGAAGCTTTCTTT.

This clone was detected a few times. At one end the junction does not follow the germline gene, possibly because of a read error. The J gene is TRBJ2-7, the V gene TRBV7-9, with 7 bases fitting TRBD1. The germline CDR1 and CDR2 sequences are SEHNR and FQNEAQ (reference sequence). This CDR3 spans 16 amino acids. The chain's CDR3 is CSSSFRTGLSSYEQYF. The CDR3, as DNA: TGTTCCAGCAGCTTCCGGACAGGCCTCTCCTCCTACGAGCAGTACTTC.

The V call is TRBV2, the J call TRBJ1-4; the match to TRBD1 covers 7 bases. The germline V gene has CDR1 SNHLY and CDR2 FYNNEI. V was pared by 8 bases and J by 3 bases, with 3 bases of the junction left unmatched. This CDR3 comprises 13 residues. In DNA form, the CDR3 reads TGTGCCAGCGGGGGACAGCCTAATGAAAAACTGTTTTTT. It translates to CASGGQPNEKLFF.

This rearrangement joins TRBV5-8 to TRBJ1-5, with D unclear. Per germline, CDR1 SGHTS and CDR2 YDEGEE. V was clipped by 1 base and J by 2 bases, with 4 bases between them. This CDR3 contains 13 residues. The CDR3 coding sequence is TGTGCCAGCAGCTTGTATGGCAATCAGCCCCAGCATTTT. Translation gives CASSLYGNQPQHF.

V and J are TRBV7-3 and TRBJ2-5, with 9 bases lining up with TRBD2. The V gene end was trimmed by 6 bases and the J gene end by 1 base; junction bases not matched to a gene: 9. Germline V gives CDR1 SGHTA, CDR2 FQGTGA. This CDR3 spans 16 amino acids. The CDR3, as DNA: TGTGCCAGCAGTTTAGGGCTAGCGGGGAGCCAAGAGACCCAGTACTTC. It codes for CASSLGLAGSQETQYF.

This chain joins TRBV11-3 and TRBJ2-1, with 12 bases lining up with TRBD2. Germline trimming cut 2 bases from V and 8 bases from J; bases unmatched to any gene: 4. Germline-derived CDR1 and CDR2 are SGHNT and YENEEA. The CDR3 has 15 amino acids. CDR3 region: CASSLLAGGQDEQFF. DNA of the CDR3: TGTGCCAGCAGCTTACTAGCGGGAGGGCAGGATGAGCAGTTCTTC.

The chain employs TRBV4-1 and TRBJ1-1, with 9 bases matching TRBD1. Germline V CDR1 and CDR2: MGHRA, YSYEKL. Trimming at V came to 0 bases and at J to 3 bases, leaving 11 bases not matched to a gene. The CDR3 has 18 amino acids. CDR3 residues: CASSQDRGGTGSYTEAFF. The CDR3 nucleotides are TGCGCCAGCAGCCAAGATCGGGGCGGGACAGGGTCCTACACTGAAGCTTTCTTT.